Shown below are 18 T cell receptor beta chains from a single sample sequenced in a study of tumor-infiltrating lymphocytes in glioblastoma multiforme. Multiple V-beta primers and a C-beta primer amplified TCRB from RNA. TCRdb passed the multiplex PCR reads through MiXCR, listing each CDR3 protein once. The sample contains 30,000 or so distinct CDR3 sequences, approximately 60% of which appear only once. Sequencing was performed on brain tumor tissue. The source is a male donor with glioblastoma.

Only a few counts were recorded for this clonotype. The conserved phenylalanine or tryptophan normally closing the CDR3 is absent here, so this likely arose from a read error. The rearrangement links TRBV20-1 to TRBJ1-5; no definite D call. Germline CDR1 reads DFQATT; CDR2 reads SNEGSKA (reference sequence). This CDR3 has 15 amino acids. V was cut by 5 bases and J by 1 base, with 15 bases left in between. The CDR3 reads CSALQWMVSNQPQHL. The CDR3 DNA sequence: TGCAGTGCTTTACAGTGGATGGTGAGCAATCAGCCCCAGCATCTT.

A remark on this clonotype: Its ends do not fully match the called genes, so a read error is possible. J is TRBJ1-1 and V is TRBV29-1, with D perhaps matching TRBD1 (6 bases). Germline values: CDR1 SQVTM, CDR2 ANQGSEA. This CDR3 spans 14 amino acids. The CDR3 DNA reads TGCAGCGTCGAAGATGGACAGAGTAACACTGAAGCTTTCTTT. Protein product: CSVEDGQSNTEAFF.

This clonotype turned up a few times. Mismatch with germline at one junction end may stem from a read error. This rearrangement joins TRBV29-1 to TRBJ1-6, with 7 bases that match TRBD1. The CDR3 totals 13 residues. The germline V gene encodes CDR1 SQVTM and CDR2 ANQGSEA. CDR3 sequence reads: CSVARDRGSPLRF. CDR3 in DNA: TGCAGCGTTGCCAGGGACAGAGGATCACCTCTCCGCTTT.

The chain carries TRBV12-3 or TRBV12-4 and TRBJ2-6, with 8 bases identical to TRBD2. The V and J ends lost 11 bases and 3 bases, in that order; junction bases with no gene match: 24. The CDR3 length is 20 residues. CDR3 nucleotides: TGTGCCGGCATTCTCTCCCGAGGCGCGGGAGGAAACCTTGGGGCCAACGTCCTGACTTTC. It yields the protein CAGILSRGAGGNLGANVLTF.

The chain employs TRBV20-1 and TRBJ2-2; 9 nucleotides agree with TRBD2. Looked up from germline, CDR1 is DFQATT and CDR2 is SNEGSKA (reference sequence). J gave up 5 bases and V 7 bases, and 11 bases lay outside the gene matches. The CDR3 has 15 residues. CDR3 nucleotides: TGCAGTGTTAATAGCGGGGGCCTGACTACCGGGGAGCTGTTTTTT. This encodes CSVNSGGLTTGELFF.

Details on this clonotype: An end of the junction differs from the germline gene, which may be a read error. The rearrangement links TRBV11-2 to TRBJ2-1; D unclear. Per the germline V gene, CDR1 is SGHAT and CDR2 is FQNNGV. The CDR3 spans 13 residues. CDR3 in DNA: TGTGCCAGCAACTTAGATCTGCCTAATGGGCAGTCCTTC. It specifies CASNLDLPNGQSF. The variable domain in full, with the rest retrieved from reference TRBV11-2 and TRBJ2-1, is EAGVAQSPRYKIIEKRQSVAFWCNPISGHATLYWYQQILGQGPKLLIQFQNNGVVDDSQLPKDRFSAERLKGVDSTLKIQPAKLEDSAVYLCASNLDLPNGQSFGPGTRLTVL.

Details on this clonotype: This may stem from a read error, because a much larger clone lies one nucleotide away. The genes are TRBV7-9 and TRBJ1-4, with no clear D. Trimming pared 2 bases from V and 4 bases from J, leaving 11 bases between. This CDR3 is 15 amino acids long. CDR1 and CDR2 (germline): SEHNR, FQNEAQ (reference sequence). The CDR3 coding sequence is TGTGCCAGCAGCTTATGGTTGGACGTTAATGAAAAACTGTTTTTT. Translated, it gives CASSLWLDVNEKLFF.

This rearrangement joins TRBV11-2 to TRBJ2-5, with TRBD1 matching over 9 bases. CDR3 length: 15 residues. Germline V lookup: CDR1 SGHAT, CDR2 FQNNGV. Trimming cost V 5 bases and J 5 bases; bases outside gene matches: 9. DNA of the CDR3: TGTGCCAGCAGCCTCTCGACAGGGGGAGGGGAGACCCAGTACTTC. Its protein product is CASSLSTGGGETQYF.

To note about this clonotype: One end of the junction fails to match germline, which may point to a read error. V gene TRBV6-1 combines with J gene TRBJ2-3; TRBD2 matches 7 bases. The germline V gene encodes CDR1 MNHNS and CDR2 SASEGT. The length of the CDR3 is 17 residues. CDR3 coding DNA: TGTGCCAGCAGTGAAGCGCGGGGGTGGGAGACATCAGATACGGAGTATTTT. Its translation is CASSEARGWETSDTEYF.

Worth noting for this clonotype: An end of the junction differs from the germline gene, which may be a read error. This sequence joins TRBV29-1 and TRBJ1-3; TRBD1 matches 7 bases. Germline V gene lookup returns CDR1 SQVTM and CDR2 ANQGSEA. The CDR3 loop spans 15 amino acids. As DNA, the CDR3 is TGCCGCGTTGAGCCCGTCGGGACAGACCGCAACAACATATATTTT. It is translated as CRVEPVGTDRNNIYF.

This chain connects TRBV20-1 to TRBJ2-1, with 9 bases identical to TRBD2. The V segment lost 0 bases and the J segment 13 bases; nucleotides outside the gene matches: 13. The CDR3 is 15 amino acids. Looked up from germline, CDR1 is DFQATT and CDR2 is SNEGSKA (reference sequence). CDR3 DNA: TGCAGTGCTAGAGATCCTAGCGGGGATTACAATGGACAGTTCTTC. The encoded protein is CSARDPSGDYNGQFF.

The V call is TRBV6-5, the J call TRBJ1-2; TRBD1 matches 12 bases. Germline assignment: CDR1 MNHEY and CDR2 SVGAGI. CDR3 length: 16 amino acids. V shed 8 bases, J shed 5 bases, and the junction held 12 bases outside the gene matches. DNA of the CDR3: TGTGCCAGCTCCTCCGGGACAGGGGGCTCTCTATATGGCTACACCTTC. This translates into CASSSGTGGSLYGYTF.

This chain joins TRBV20-1 and TRBJ2-1; possible D gene TRBD2, 6 bases. Germline CDR1 DFQATT, CDR2 SNEGSKA (reference sequence). There are 14 residues in the CDR3. The V gene lost 2 bases and the J gene lost 3 bases, with 11 bases spanning the gap. CDR3 loop: CSARWGVDYNEQFF. The CDR3, as DNA: TGCAGTGCTAGATGGGGGGTGGACTACAATGAGCAGTTCTTC.

With respect to this clonotype: As the CDR3 is not closed by the conserved phenylalanine or tryptophan, this likely results from a read error. No DNA is shown, since the ends of the CDR3 on it are uncertain; the CDR3 is the one TCRdb lists. The gene calls are TRBV29-1 and TRBJ2-3. The germline gives CDR1 SQVTM, CDR2 ANQGSEA. The CDR3 region is 13 residues in length, termini included. The chain's CDR3 is CSVAGTRTDTLYG.

Points on this clonotype: The junction differs from germline at one of its ends, possibly a read error. The chain combines TRBV20-1 with TRBJ2-7; 7 positions agree with TRBD1. Looked up from germline, CDR1 is DFQATT and CDR2 is SNEGSKA (reference sequence). This CDR3 contains 15 residues. CDR3 residues: CSARDRDRDTYEQCF. As DNA, the CDR3 is TGCAGTGCTAGAGATAGGGACAGAGACACCTACGAGCAGTGCTTC.

Concerning this clonotype: One junction end disagrees with the germline gene, perhaps due to a read error. The gene calls are TRBV20-1 and TRBJ1-5; a possible D gene is TRBD1 (6 bases). CDR1 and CDR2 from the germline V gene are DFQATT and SNEGSKA (reference sequence). The CDR3 is 16 residues long. The CDR3 DNA reads as TGCAGTGCTAATCCGGGACACACAAATAGCAATCGGCCCCAGCGTTTT. Encoded protein: CSANPGHTNSNRPQRF.

This chain uses TRBV7-2 with TRBJ1-1; TRBD1 might be the D (5 bases). Germline V gene data show CDR1 as SGHTA and CDR2 as FQGNSA. The V end was cut by 3 bases, the J end by 1 base, with 9 bases between. The CDR3 loop spans 14 amino acids. The CDR3 coding sequence is TGTGCCAGCAGCTTCAAGGGGACGAACACTGAAGCTTTCTTT. It translates to CASSFKGTNTEAFF.

This clonotype was found a few times. The rearrangement links TRBV7-3 to TRBJ2-2; perhaps TRBD1 as D (6 bases). The germline V gene has CDR1 SGHTA and CDR2 FQGTGA. V was pared by 3 bases and J by 2 bases, with 10 bases between. The CDR3 extends over 15 amino acids. Here the CDR3 DNA reads TGTGCCAGCAGCTTGCAGGGGCCCAACACCGGGGAGCTGTTTTTT. Protein: CASSLQGPNTGELFF.